This entry lists 8 T cell receptor beta chains sequenced from one sample in a study of control samples from healthy donors and cancer patients. This table comes from immunoSEQ multiplex PCR, and its TCRdb copy is limited to in-frame clones, with some not included. Of about 170,000 clones listed, 80% to 90% are singletons. Specimen: blood. The receptors come from a woman aged 30 to 39 in good health.

This rearrangement joins TRBV4-1 to TRBJ2-2; TRBD1 matches 8 bases. Trimming took 5 bases from V and 5 from J; bases not matched to a gene: 10. Germline V lookup: CDR1 MGHRA, CDR2 YSYEKL. The CDR3 is 16 residues long. The CDR3 DNA follows: TGCGCCAGCAGCTTACGGACAGGGTCTCGAACCGGGGAGCTGTTTTTT. This codes for CASSLRTGSRTGELFF.

CDR3 protein: CSVREGNYGYTF. CDR3 sequence (DNA): TGCAGCGTCCGTGAGGGAAACTATGGCTACACCTTC. J is TRBJ1-2 and V is TRBV29-1; D is uncertain. The CDR3 is made up of 12 amino acids. The germline V gene has CDR1 SQVTM and CDR2 ANQGSEA. V was shortened by 6 bases and J by 2 bases, with 10 bases between the two germline ends.

The chain employs TRBV19 and TRBJ1-1, with 10 bases matching TRBD1. Losses at the gene ends were 5 bases for V and 2 bases for J; bases not matched to a gene: 8. CDR3 size: 16 residues. Germline V lookup: CDR1 LNHDA, CDR2 SQIVND (reference sequence). The CDR3 DNA is TGTGCCAGTAGTGCAAGACAGGGGGCGGCAAACACTGAAGCTTTCTTT. Protein product: CASSARQGAANTEAFF.

The chain recombines TRBV29-1 with TRBJ1-1; D gene ambiguous. This CDR3 is built from 12 residues. V was clipped by 2 bases and J by 2 bases, with 6 bases between them. Germline V gene data show CDR1 as SQVTM and CDR2 as ANQGSEA. The CDR3: CSVERHNTEAFF. For the CDR3, the DNA is TGCAGCGTTGAACGGCACAACACTGAAGCTTTCTTT.

The CDR3 DNA is TGCGCCAGCAGCTTGGGGGGTACAGCCAAAAACATTCAGTACTTC. It codes for CASSLGGTAKNIQYF. V usage is TRBV5-1 and J usage is TRBJ2-4; D is unresolved. The CDR3 extends over 15 amino acids. In germline, CDR1 is SGHRS, CDR2 YFSETQ. Trimming removed 0 bases from V and 0 bases from J, with 7 bases in between.

This clone was found a few times. J is TRBJ2-7 and V is TRBV3-1 (or the pseudogene TRBV3-2), with a weak D call TRBD2 (6 bases). The CDR3 is 15 residues long. Trimming removed 5 bases from V and 2 bases from J, with 16 bases in between. Germline CDR1 and CDR2: LGHDT and YNNKEL (reference sequence). Here the CDR3 reads CASSKGRGRTYEQYF. DNA of the CDR3: TGTGCCAGCAGCAAGGGCCGGGGGAGGACCTACGAGCAGTACTTC.

The J gene is TRBJ2-1, the V gene TRBV9; D remains unclear. From germline, CDR1 is SGDLS and CDR2 YYNGEE. V lost 1 base and J lost 0, with 8 bases in between. The CDR3 covers 15 residues. The CDR3 DNA follows: TGTGCCAGCAGCGTATTCCAGAGCTCCTACAATGAGCAGTTCTTC. This codes for CASSVFQSSYNEQFF.

The CDR3 sequence is CAIQGAQDTQYF. The CDR3, as DNA: TGTGCCATCCAGGGGGCGCAGGATACGCAGTATTTT. The chain links TRBV2 to TRBJ2-3, with TRBD1 matching over 8 bases. V trimming: 10 bases; J trimming: 6 bases; junction bases outside the gene matches: 6. Germline CDR1 SNHLY, CDR2 FYNNEI. The CDR3 has 12 residues. The full variable domain, its missing parts supplied by reference TRBV2 and TRBJ2-3, is EPEVTQTPSHQVTQMGQEVILRCVPISNHLYFYWYRQILGQKVEFLVSFYNNEISEKSEIFDDQFSVERPDGSNFTLKIRSTKLEDSAMYFCAIQGAQDTQYFGPGTRLTVL.